The next 19 T cell receptor beta chains were all read from a single sample in a study of cytomegalovirus exposure and HLA in healthy donors. Amplification used 60 Vbeta primers and 13 Jbeta primers. The data were produced by immunoSEQ multiplex PCR, yet TCRdb's version contains in-frame clones alone and is incomplete. Among roughly 130,000 clones listed, around 86% were seen once. The sample was PBMCs. These receptors were obtained from a man aged 18 to 35 in good health and CMV-seronegative.

This chain connects TRBV6-1 to TRBJ2-4; D uncertain. Trimming left V 1 base short and J 0 bases short, with 10 bases between. Germline V gene sequence: CDR1 MNHNS, CDR2 SASEGT. This CDR3 region has 16 residues. The CDR3 coding sequence is TGTGCCAGCAGTGAAGGCGCAGGCCTAGCCAAAAACATTCAGTACTTC. Amino acids: CASSEGAGLAKNIQYF.

V gene TRBV19 combines with J gene TRBJ2-3, with D maybe TRBD1 (6 bases). Trimming took 6 bases from V and 6 from J, leaving 13 bases between them. Looked up from germline, CDR1 is LNHDA and CDR2 is SQIVND (reference sequence). The CDR3 loop spans 13 amino acids. CDR3 coding DNA: TGTGCCAGTAGAGGGGGTTCTCGTGATACGCAGTATTTT. It specifies CASRGGSRDTQYF.

The gene calls are TRBV28 and TRBJ2-7; the D gene is possibly TRBD2 (5 bases). Germline V gene lookup returns CDR1 MDHEN and CDR2 SYDVKM. The V gene lost 6 bases and the J gene lost 4 bases, with 13 bases spanning the gap. The length of the CDR3 is 13 residues. The CDR3 bases are TGTGCCAGCAGCCTTATTGGCGGGTACGAGCAGTACTTC. This gives the protein CASSLIGGYEQYF.

The chain links TRBV9 to TRBJ1-1; D is ambiguous. CDR3 length: 15 residues. V lost 4 bases, J lost 2 bases, and 15 bases lay in between. Germline V CDR1 and CDR2: SGDLS, YYNGEE. The CDR3 sequence is CASSTRLTPNTEAFF. The DNA for the CDR3 is TGTGCCAGCAGCACACGACTGACCCCAAACACTGAAGCTTTCTTT.

Of note for this clone: Germline is not matched at one junction end, which may reflect a read error. The chain carries TRBV7-7 and TRBJ2-5; 12 bases are a match to TRBD2. The length of the CDR3 is 15 residues. Germline values: CDR1 SSHAT, CDR2 FNYEAQ (reference sequence). DNA for the CDR3: TGTGCTAGCAGCCCTAGCGGGGGGGCGTGGGAGACCCAGTACTTC. Its translation: CASSPSGGAWETQYF.

V usage is TRBV5-6 and J usage is TRBJ2-2; D remains unclear. The CDR3 runs to 16 residues. Per the germline V gene, CDR1 is SGHDT and CDR2 is YYEEEE. Trimming removed 4 bases at V and 0 bases at J, with 13 bases between. The CDR3 DNA sequence: TGTGCCAGCAGCCCGAGTCTTGTAACGAACACCGGGGAGCTGTTTTTT. Translation gives CASSPSLVTNTGELFF.

In this sample, this clone turned up once. The rearrangement links TRBV5-6 to TRBJ2-2, with D perhaps matching TRBD1 (6 bases). V was cut by 4 bases and J by 3 bases, with 13 bases left in between. CDR1 is SGHDT and CDR2 is YYEEEE in the germline V gene. This CDR3 has 15 amino acids. CDR3 nucleotide sequence: TGTGCCAGCAGCCACGACAGGTTTTACACCGGGGAGCTGTTTTTT. Amino acids: CASSHDRFYTGELFF. The full variable domain, completed using reference TRBV5-6 and TRBJ2-2, is DAGVTQSPTHLIKTRGQQVTLRCSPKSGHDTVSWYQQALGQGPQFIFQYYEEEERQRGNFPDRFSGHQFPNYSSELNVNALLLGDSALYLCASSHDRFYTGELFFGEGSRLTVL.

This clone was observed a handful of times. The chain uses TRBV10-3 and TRBJ2-7, with D uncertain. Germline V gives CDR1 ENHRY, CDR2 SYGVKD. The CDR3 extends over 13 amino acids. V was shortened by 6 bases and J by 0 bases, with 9 bases between the two germline ends. The CDR3 DNA is TGTGCCATCAGCACCGGGTCCTCCTACGAGCAGTACTTC. Encoded protein: CAISTGSSYEQYF.

The chain links TRBV28 to TRBJ1-5; no definite D call. The CDR3 loop spans 16 amino acids. Germline values: CDR1 MDHEN, CDR2 SYDVKM. Trimming pared 2 bases from V and 4 bases from J, leaving 15 bases between. CDR3 DNA: TGTGCCAGCAGTTTACCCCGAAACACCGGGAATCAGCCCCAGCATTTT. Amino acids: CASSLPRNTGNQPQHF.

The J gene is TRBJ1-5, the V gene TRBV27; 9 bases line up with TRBD1. The CDR3 is 15 amino acids. Trimming at V came to 5 bases and at J to 2 bases, leaving 4 bases not matched to a gene. Germline V CDR1 and CDR2: MNHEY, SMNVEV (reference sequence). Written as DNA, the CDR3 is TGTGCCAGCAGTGCGGGACAGGGCGGCAATCAGCCCCAGCATTTT. The encoded protein is CASSAGQGGNQPQHF.

Notes on this clone: The junction departs from germline at one end; a sequencing error may be responsible. The V and J genes are TRBV7-7 and TRBJ2-5; unclear D gene. Germline assignment: CDR1 SSHAT and CDR2 FNYEAQ (reference sequence). The CDR3 loop spans 13 amino acids. CDR3 protein: CASSLGLLETQYF. The DNA of the CDR3 is TGTGCTAGCAGCTTAGGGCTCCTCGAGACCCAGTACTTC.

This clone was detected only once. Compared with germline, one end of the junction differs, possibly owing to a read error. V gene TRBV4-3 combines with J gene TRBJ2-7; 7 bases align to TRBD1. The CDR3 loop spans 13 amino acids. Germline V lookup: CDR1 LGHNA, CDR2 YSLEER. The CDR3 nucleotides read TGCGCCAGCAGCCGACAGGGCTCCGACGAGCAGTACTTC. Protein: CASSRQGSDEQYF.

The chain uses TRBV4-3 and TRBJ2-5; D unclear. The V gene's germline CDR1 is LGHNA and CDR2 YSLEER. V lost 0 bases and J 4 bases, leaving 12 bases between the germline ends. The CDR3 is 15 amino acids. CDR3 region: CASSQDARIRETQYF. CDR3 bases: TGCGCCAGCAGCCAAGATGCCAGGATAAGAGAGACCCAGTACTTC.

The chain carries TRBV7-8 and TRBJ2-7; 9 bases agree with TRBD2. The CDR3 sequence is 15 residues long. V gave up 1 base and J gave up 2 bases; unmatched junction bases: 3. Looked up from germline, CDR1 is SGHVS and CDR2 is FQNEAQ. Here the CDR3 reads CASSLGSGGTYEQYF. Written as DNA, the CDR3 is TGTGCCAGCAGCTTAGGCAGCGGGGGGACCTACGAGCAGTACTTC.

The V gene is TRBV4-3, the J gene TRBJ1-5; D gene unclear. Trimming stripped 4 bases from V and 4 bases from J, with 8 bases between. This CDR3 region has 13 residues. Germline CDR1 and CDR2: LGHNA and YSLEER. The CDR3 protein is CASSPDWNQPQHF. CDR3 coding DNA: TGCGCCAGCAGCCCGGACTGGAATCAGCCCCAGCATTTT.

The rearrangement uses TRBV5-6 and TRBJ2-2; 10 nucleotides match TRBD1. The germline CDR1 and CDR2 sequences are SGHDT and YYEEEE. V was pared by 2 bases and J by 6 bases, with 1 base of the junction left unmatched. The CDR3 sequence is 14 residues long. In DNA, the CDR3 is TGTGCCAGCAGCTTCGGACAGGGGGCCGGGGAGCTGTTTTTT. This sequence encodes CASSFGQGAGELFF. Looking up the rest from reference TRBV5-6 and TRBJ2-2 gives the full variable domain: DAGVTQSPTHLIKTRGQQVTLRCSPKSGHDTVSWYQQALGQGPQFIFQYYEEEERQRGNFPDRFSGHQFPNYSSELNVNALLLGDSALYLCASSFGQGAGELFFGEGSRLTVL.

The chain employs TRBV7-2 and TRBJ1-4; maybe TRBD1 (5 bases). CDR1 and CDR2 from the germline V gene are SGHTA and FQGNSA. The CDR3 spans 14 residues. V shed 3 bases and J shed 8 bases, with 13 bases lying between them. CDR3 sequence (DNA): TGTGCCAGCAGCTTTTCAGGGTTTGGAGAAAAACTGTTTTTT. Translation gives CASSFSGFGEKLFF. Complete variable domain (other parts from reference TRBV7-2 and TRBJ1-4): GAGVSQSPSNKVTEKGKDVELRCDPISGHTALYWYRQSLGQGLEFLIYFQGNSAPDKSGLPSDRFSAERTGGSVSTLTIQRTQQEDSAVYLCASSFSGFGEKLFFGSGTQLSVL.

This clone was seen a few times. J is TRBJ1-2 and V is TRBV29-1; D ambiguous. The CDR3 loop spans 16 amino acids. Trimming stripped 4 bases from V and 4 bases from J, with 22 bases between. From germline, CDR1 is SQVTM and CDR2 ANQGSEA. Here the CDR3 DNA reads TGCAGCGTTGGTCGTGTTTCGGGGATCGACGGCTATGGCTACACCTTC. Protein: CSVGRVSGIDGYGYTF. Full variable domain (remainder filled in from reference TRBV29-1 and TRBJ1-2): SAVISQKPSRDICQRGTSLTIQCQVDSQVTMMFWYRQQPGQSLTLIATANQGSEATYESGFVIDKFPISRPNLTFSTLTVSNMSPEDSSIYLCSVGRVSGIDGYGYTFGSGTRLTVV.

J is TRBJ2-7 and V is TRBV5-6; D is perhaps TRBD2 (6 bases). The germline V and J ends were trimmed by 4 bases and 3 bases, with 17 bases remaining between them. The germline gives CDR1 SGHDT, CDR2 YYEEEE. This CDR3 has 15 amino acids. CDR3 bases: TGTGCCAGCAGCCCCGGCGGGGTCAGCAACTACGAGCAGTACTTC. This encodes CASSPGGVSNYEQYF. The variable domain in full, with the rest retrieved from reference TRBV5-6 and TRBJ2-7, is DAGVTQSPTHLIKTRGQQVTLRCSPKSGHDTVSWYQQALGQGPQFIFQYYEEEERQRGNFPDRFSGHQFPNYSSELNVNALLLGDSALYLCASSPGGVSNYEQYFGPGTRLTVT.